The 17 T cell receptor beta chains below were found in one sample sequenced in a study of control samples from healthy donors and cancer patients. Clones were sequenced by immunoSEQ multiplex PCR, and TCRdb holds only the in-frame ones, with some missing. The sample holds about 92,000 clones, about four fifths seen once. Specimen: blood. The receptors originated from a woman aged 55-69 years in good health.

This CDR3 reads CASSIETGRGQETQYF. The CDR3 DNA follows: TGTGCCAGCAGCATTGAGACAGGGAGGGGGCAAGAGACCCAGTACTTC. The chain couples TRBV14 to TRBJ2-5, with D possibly called TRBD1 or TRBD2 (7 bases each). Germline V CDR1 and CDR2: SGHDN, FVKESK. CDR3 length equals 16 residues. V lost 5 bases and J 2 bases, leaving 18 bases between the germline ends.

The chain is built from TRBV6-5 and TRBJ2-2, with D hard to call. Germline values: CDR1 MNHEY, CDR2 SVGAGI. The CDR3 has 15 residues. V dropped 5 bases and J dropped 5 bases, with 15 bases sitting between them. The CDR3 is CASSRSSLGTGELFF. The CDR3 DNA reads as TGTGCCAGCAGTAGGAGTAGCCTTGGGACCGGGGAGCTGTTTTTT.

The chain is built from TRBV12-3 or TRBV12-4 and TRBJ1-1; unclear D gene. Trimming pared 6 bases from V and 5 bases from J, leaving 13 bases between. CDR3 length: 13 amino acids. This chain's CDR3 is CASRNRGVTEAFF. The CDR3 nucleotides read TGTGCCAGCAGAAATCGGGGTGTTACTGAAGCTTTCTTT.

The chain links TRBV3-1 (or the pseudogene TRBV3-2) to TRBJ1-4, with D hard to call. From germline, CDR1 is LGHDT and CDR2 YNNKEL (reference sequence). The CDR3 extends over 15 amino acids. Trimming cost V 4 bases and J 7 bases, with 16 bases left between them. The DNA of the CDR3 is TGTGCCAGCAGCCCCCCCGGAGGGAGAGGTGAAAAACTGTTTTTT. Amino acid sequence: CASSPPGGRGEKLFF.

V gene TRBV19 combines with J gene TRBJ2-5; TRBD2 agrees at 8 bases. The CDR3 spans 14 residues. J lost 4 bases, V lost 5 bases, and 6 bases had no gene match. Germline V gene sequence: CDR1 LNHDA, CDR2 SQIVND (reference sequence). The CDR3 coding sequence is TGTGCCAGTAGTCGCGGGGGGACTCCAGAGACCCAGTACTTC. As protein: CASSRGGTPETQYF.

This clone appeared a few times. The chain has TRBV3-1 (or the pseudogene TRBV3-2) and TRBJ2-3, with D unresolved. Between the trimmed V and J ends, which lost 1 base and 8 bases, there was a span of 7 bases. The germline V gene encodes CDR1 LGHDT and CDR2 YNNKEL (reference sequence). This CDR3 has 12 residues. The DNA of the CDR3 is TGTGCCAGCAGCCAAGTGGTGGGTACGCAGTATTTT. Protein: CASSQVVGTQYF.

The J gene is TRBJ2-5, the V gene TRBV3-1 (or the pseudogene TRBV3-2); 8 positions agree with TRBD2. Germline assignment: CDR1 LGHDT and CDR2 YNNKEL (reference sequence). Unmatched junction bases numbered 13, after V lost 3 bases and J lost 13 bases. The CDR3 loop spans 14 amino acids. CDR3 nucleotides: TGTGCCAGCAGCCATTCCGGACTAGCCCCCCCGGCGTACTTC. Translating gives CASSHSGLAPPAYF.

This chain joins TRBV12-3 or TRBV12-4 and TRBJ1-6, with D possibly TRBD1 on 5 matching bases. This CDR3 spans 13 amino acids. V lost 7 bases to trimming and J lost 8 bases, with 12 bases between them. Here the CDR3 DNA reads TGTGCCAGCACCGGGGCTTCGGATTCACCCCTCCACTTT. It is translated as CASTGASDSPLHF.

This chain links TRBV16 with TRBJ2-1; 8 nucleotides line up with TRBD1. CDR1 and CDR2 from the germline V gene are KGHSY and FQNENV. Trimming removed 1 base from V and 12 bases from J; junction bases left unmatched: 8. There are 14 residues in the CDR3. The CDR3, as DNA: TGTGCCAGCAGCCAATTGCCCAGGGGGCAACGGCAGTTCTTC. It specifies CASSQLPRGQRQFF. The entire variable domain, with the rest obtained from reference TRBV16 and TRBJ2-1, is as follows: GEEVAQTPKHLVRGEGQKAKLYCAPIKGHSYVFWYQQVLKNEFKFLISFQNENVFDETGMPKERFSAKCLPNSPCSLEIQATKLEDSAVYFCASSQLPRGQRQFFGPGTRLTVL.

For the CDR3, the DNA is TGCGCCAGCACTGGACACTCCTACGAGCAGTACTTC. Its protein is CASTGHSYEQYF. The chain has TRBV23-1 and TRBJ2-7; D is perhaps TRBD1 (5 bases). TRBV23-1 is an ORF for which the function is uncertain. The CDR3 runs to 12 residues. V dropped 7 bases and J dropped 0 bases, with 7 bases sitting between them.

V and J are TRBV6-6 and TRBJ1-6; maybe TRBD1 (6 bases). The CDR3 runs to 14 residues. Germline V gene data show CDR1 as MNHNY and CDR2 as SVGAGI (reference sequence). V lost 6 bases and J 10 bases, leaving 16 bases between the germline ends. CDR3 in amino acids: CASRGQGLGSPLHF. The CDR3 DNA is TGTGCCAGCAGGGGGCAGGGGTTAGGATCACCCCTCCACTTT.

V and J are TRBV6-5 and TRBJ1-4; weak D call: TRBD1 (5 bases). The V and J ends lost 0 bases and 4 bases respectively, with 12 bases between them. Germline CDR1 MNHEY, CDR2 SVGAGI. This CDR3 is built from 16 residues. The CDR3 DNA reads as TGTGCCAGCAGTTACTCCACCGGGACGGGTAATGAAAAACTGTTTTTT. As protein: CASSYSTGTGNEKLFF.

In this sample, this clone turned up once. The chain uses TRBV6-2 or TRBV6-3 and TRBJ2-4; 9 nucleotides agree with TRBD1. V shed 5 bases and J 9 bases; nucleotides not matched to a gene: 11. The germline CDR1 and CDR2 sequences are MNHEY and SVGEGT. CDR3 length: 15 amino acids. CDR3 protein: CASSLGGTGSGIQYF. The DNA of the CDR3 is TGTGCCAGCAGTCTTGGCGGGACAGGGTCTGGCATTCAGTACTTC.

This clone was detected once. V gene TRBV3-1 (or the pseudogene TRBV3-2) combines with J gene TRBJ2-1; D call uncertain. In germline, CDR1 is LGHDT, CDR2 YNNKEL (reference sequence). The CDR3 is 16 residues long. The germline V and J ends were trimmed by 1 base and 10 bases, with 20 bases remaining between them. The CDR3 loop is CASSQATGLKVREQFF. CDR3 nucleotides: TGTGCCAGCAGCCAAGCTACGGGCCTCAAGGTACGGGAGCAGTTCTTC.

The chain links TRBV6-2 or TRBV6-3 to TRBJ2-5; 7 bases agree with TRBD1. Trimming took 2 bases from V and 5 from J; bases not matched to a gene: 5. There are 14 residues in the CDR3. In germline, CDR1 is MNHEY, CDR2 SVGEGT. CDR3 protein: CASSYQGDWETQYF. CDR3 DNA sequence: TGTGCCAGCAGTTACCAGGGGGATTGGGAGACCCAGTACTTC.

The CDR3 reads CASNSGDPHNEQFF. The CDR3 region has the DNA TGTGCCAGTAACAGCGGGGACCCCCACAATGAGCAGTTCTTC. This sequence joins TRBV19 and TRBJ2-1, with TRBD2 matching over 7 bases. J gave up 5 bases and V 7 bases, and 8 bases lay outside the gene matches. The CDR3 sequence is 14 residues long. CDR1 and CDR2 from the germline V gene are LNHDA and SQIVND (reference sequence). The full variable domain, with the rest looked up from reference TRBV19 and TRBJ2-1, is DGGITQSPKYLFRKEGQNVTLSCEQNLNHDAMYWYRQDPGQGLRLIYYSQIVNDFQKGDIAEGYSVSREKKESFPLTVTSAQKNPTAFYLCASNSGDPHNEQFFGPGTRLTVL.

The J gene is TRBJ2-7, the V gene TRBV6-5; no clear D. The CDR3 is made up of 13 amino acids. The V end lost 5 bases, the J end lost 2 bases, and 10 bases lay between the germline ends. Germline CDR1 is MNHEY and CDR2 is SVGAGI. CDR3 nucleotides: TGTGCCAGCAGTCAGGCAGGAACCTACGAGCAGTACTTC. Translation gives CASSQAGTYEQYF.